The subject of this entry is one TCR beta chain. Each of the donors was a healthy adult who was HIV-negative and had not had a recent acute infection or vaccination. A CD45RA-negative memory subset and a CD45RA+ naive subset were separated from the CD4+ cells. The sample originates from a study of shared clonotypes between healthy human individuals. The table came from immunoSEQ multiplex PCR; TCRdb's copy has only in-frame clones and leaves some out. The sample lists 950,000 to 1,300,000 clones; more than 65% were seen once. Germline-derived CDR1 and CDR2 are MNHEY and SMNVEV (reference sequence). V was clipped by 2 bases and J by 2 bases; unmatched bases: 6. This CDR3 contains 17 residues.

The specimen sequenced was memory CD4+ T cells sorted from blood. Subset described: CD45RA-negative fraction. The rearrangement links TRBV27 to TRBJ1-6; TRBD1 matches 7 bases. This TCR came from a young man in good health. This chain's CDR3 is CASSLRPQGAYNSPLHF. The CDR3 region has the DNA TGTGCCAGCAGTTTACGGCCCCAGGGGGCCTATAATTCACCCCTCCACTTT.